A selection of T cell receptor beta chains follows, all from one sample in a study of T cells after yellow fever vaccination. Each CDR3 protein is one row after TCRdb ran MiXCR on the 5' RACE reads. The sample gives about 340,000 distinct CDR3 sequences, 8% to 10% of which show up once; more than 15% is in the top ten. The sequenced sample was PBMCs, obtained on the day of the first yellow fever vaccination. These receptor sequences come from a man aged 18 to 29 who received the YFV17D yellow fever vaccine. Both conserved end residues are part of each CDR3. D genes are given only for firm matches.

d_gene	v_gene	j_gene	len	CDR3aa
TRBD2	TRBV10-3	TRBJ2-3	14	CAISEGTSGDTQYF
TRBD1	TRBV18	TRBJ1-2	14	CASSPDTGAYGYTF
.	TRBV5-1	TRBJ2-2	15	CASRTDGFYTGELFF
.	TRBV14	TRBJ2-2	15	CASSRGLASAGELFF
TRBD2	TRBV27	TRBJ2-2	17	CASSLPAGGPGTGELFF
.	TRBV18	TRBJ2-7	15	CASSPPGDIRYEQYF
.	TRBV27	TRBJ2-5	16	CASSNIEGLAKETQYF
.	TRBV9	TRBJ2-3	12	CASSVRGDTQYF
TRBD1	TRBV18	TRBJ1-3	16	CASSYSGTGVGNTIYF
TRBD2	TRBV7-2	TRBJ2-3	17	CASSLTGAGGSTDTQYF
.	TRBV7-9	TRBJ1-2	13	CASSLGVPYGYTF
.	TRBV19	TRBJ1-4	14	CASSLTATEEKLFF
.	TRBV12-3/TRBV12-4	TRBJ1-5	14	CASSLGDAGSAQHF
TRBD1	TRBV12-3/TRBV12-4	TRBJ1-5	13	CASSGQGHQPQHF
.	TRBV6-5	TRBJ1-2	13	CASSYSIEHGYTF
.	TRBV12-3/TRBV12-4	TRBJ2-1	15	CASSFGSGEANEQFF
.	TRBV20-1	TRBJ2-3	13	CSAPRPRTDTQYF
TRBD1	TRBV7-2	TRBJ2-5	17	CASSQRRATGVGETQYF
.	TRBV9	TRBJ1-2	15	CASSLGTAIDYGYTF
.	TRBV5-1	TRBJ2-3	18	CASSLALTSRLSTDTQYF
.	TRBV7-2	TRBJ2-3	14	CASSSIGAPDTQYF
.	TRBV12-3/TRBV12-4	TRBJ1-2	12	CASSFITQGYTF
.	TRBV7-2	TRBJ2-5	14	CASSRGTFQETQYF
.	TRBV11-2	TRBJ2-5	13	CASGQRGGETQYF
TRBD1	TRBV4-1	TRBJ2-1	17	CASSQRGTVSSYNEQFF
.	TRBV5-6	TRBJ2-7	14	CASSSGAAPYEQYF
TRBD2	TRBV9	TRBJ2-7	16	CASSVTSGGAQSEQYF
TRBD1	TRBV5-1	TRBJ1-1	16	CASSQGQGALNTEAFF
.	TRBV20-1	TRBJ2-5	14	CSARSPGSQETQYF
TRBD2	TRBV5-1	TRBJ2-7	17	CASSLGGLLDLPYEQYF
TRBD2	TRBV2	TRBJ2-1	15	CASRGTSGGHNEQFF
TRBD1	TRBV5-1	TRBJ1-4	16	CASSLVTGTGHEKLFF
TRBD2	TRBV4-3	TRBJ2-5	14	CASSQGWGGETQYF
.	TRBV18	TRBJ2-1	14	CASSNLWGNGEQFF
.	TRBV20-1	TRBJ2-5	12	CSAGRGGETQYF
.	TRBV7-6	TRBJ1-3	15	CASSEGSSSGNTIYF
.	TRBV25-1	TRBJ1-2	13	CASTGTTINGYTF
TRBD2	TRBV25-1	TRBJ2-5	15	CASSGPTSGRETQYF
.	TRBV5-5	TRBJ2-6	17	CASSPGRASSGANVLTF
.	TRBV7-3	TRBJ1-5	15	CASSPGTNSNQPQHF
TRBD1	TRBV14	TRBJ1-1	11	CASSLGQEAFF
TRBD1	TRBV12-3/TRBV12-4	TRBJ1-6	15	CASSSGQGNHSPLHF
.	TRBV6-2/TRBV6-3	TRBJ2-5	12	CASSYLEETQYF
.	TRBV7-2	TRBJ2-3	15	CASSLMVGGGDTQYF
.	TRBV20-1	TRBJ2-2	13	CSAFGANTGELFF
.	TRBV6-5	TRBJ2-2	14	CASSYSGGTGELFF
.	TRBV20-1	TRBJ2-5	13	CSASGNTQETQYF
.	TRBV5-4	TRBJ1-1	14	CASSPSGTNLEAFF
TRBD1	TRBV7-9	TRBJ2-3	16	CASSQGAGTGIDTQYF
.	TRBV7-9	TRBJ2-3	15	CASSLVQGKADTQYF
TRBD1	TRBV29-1	TRBJ1-5	13	CSVAGQVNQPQHF
.	TRBV4-2	TRBJ1-4	16	CASSPGLLGGSEKLFF
.	TRBV4-2	TRBJ1-5	16	CASSQEWGRADQPQHF
.	TRBV4-1	TRBJ2-7	14	CASSQGGRATKWYF
.	TRBV10-3	TRBJ1-5	13	CAISDGGLQPQHF
.	TRBV12-3/TRBV12-4	TRBJ2-2	15	CASMWQDPRTGELFF
.	TRBV29-1	TRBJ2-1	12	CSVSPREREQFF
TRBD2	TRBV3-1	TRBJ2-5	15	CASSAAGLALETQYF
TRBD1	TRBV7-2	TRBJ1-3	13	CASSRDRAFTIYF